The 19 T cell receptor beta chains reported below all come from one sample, sequenced in a study of cytomegalovirus exposure and HLA in healthy donors. PCR was performed using 60 Vbeta and 13 Jbeta primers. The data were produced by immunoSEQ multiplex PCR, yet TCRdb's version contains in-frame clones alone and is incomplete. This table holds around 150,000 clones, approximately 80% found once. Sequencing was done on a sample of PBMCs. These receptors were collected from a woman aged 18-29 years in good health and CMV-seronegative.

The gene calls are TRBV9 and TRBJ2-7; 7 nucleotides match TRBD2. CDR3 length: 16 amino acids. The ends lost 4 bases at V and 3 bases at J; junction bases unmatched: 13. Germline V lookup: CDR1 SGDLS, CDR2 YYNGEE. CDR3 coding DNA: TGTGCCAGCAGCACGATGGGTCACCGGGAGGTCTACGAGCAGTACTTC. Amino acid sequence: CASSTMGHREVYEQYF.

The chain is built from TRBV27 and TRBJ2-7; TRBD2 is a possible D gene (5 bases). Germline CDR1 MNHEY, CDR2 SMNVEV (reference sequence). This CDR3 has 14 residues. V was shortened by 2 bases and J by 2 bases, with 10 bases between the two germline ends. CDR3 residues: CASSLGVGAYEQYF. CDR3 coding DNA: TGTGCCAGCAGTTTAGGAGTCGGGGCCTACGAGCAGTACTTC.

The sample holds a few counts of this clone. This chain connects TRBV28 to TRBJ1-1, with D maybe TRBD1 (6 bases). Germline lookup yields CDR1 MDHEN and CDR2 SYDVKM. The CDR3 totals 15 residues. Trimming took 5 bases from V and 3 from J, leaving 16 bases between them. CDR3: CASSPSTGHYTEAFF. The CDR3 DNA reads TGTGCCAGCAGTCCCTCGACGGGACACTACACTGAAGCTTTCTTT.

This chain joins TRBV7-5 and TRBJ2-1; TRBD2, the D gene given by the table, was not confirmed from the DNA. TRBV7-5 is classified as a pseudogene. The length of the CDR3 is 15 residues. CDR3 protein: CARGPAGPPNNEQFF. CDR3 nucleotide sequence: TGTGCCAGAGGCCCCGCGGGCCCGCCTAACAATGAGCAGTTCTTC.

CDR3 in amino acids: CASPLAEYNEQFF. Written as DNA, the CDR3 is TGTGCCAGCCCCCTAGCGGAGTACAATGAGCAGTTCTTC. This chain links TRBV2 with TRBJ2-1, with 7 positions matching TRBD2. Per germline, CDR1 SNHLY and CDR2 FYNNEI. The CDR3 is 13 amino acids. The trim removed 8 bases at V and 4 bases at J, leaving 5 bases unmatched.

The V and J genes are TRBV28 and TRBJ2-2, with 8 nucleotides matching TRBD2. The CDR3 has 15 amino acids. Germline assignment: CDR1 MDHEN and CDR2 SYDVKM. V lost 8 bases and J lost 4; bases outside the gene matches: 9. The CDR3 is CASRDGGRSTGELFF. DNA of the CDR3: TGTGCCAGCCGAGATGGCGGGAGGAGCACCGGGGAGCTGTTTTTT.

This chain connects TRBV9 to TRBJ2-1; 7 bases line up with TRBD1. CDR1 and CDR2 (germline): SGDLS, YYNGEE. Losses at the gene ends were 4 bases for V and 0 bases for J; bases not matched to a gene: 4. The CDR3 sequence is 15 residues long. In nucleotides, the CDR3 is TGTGCCAGCAGCCCCCGGGACAGCTCCTACAATGAGCAGTTCTTC. As protein: CASSPRDSSYNEQFF.

The chain employs TRBV5-4 and TRBJ2-5, with TRBD1 identical over 12 bases. The CDR3 has 16 residues. The junction had 8 bases not matched to a gene; V was cut back by 3 bases and J by 5 bases. The germline CDR1 and CDR2 sequences are SGHNT and YYREEE (reference sequence). This CDR3 is CASSWGTGGAGETQYF. The CDR3 DNA reads TGTGCCAGCAGCTGGGGGACAGGGGGCGCCGGGGAGACCCAGTACTTC. The whole variable domain, filled in from reference TRBV5-4 and TRBJ2-5, reads ETGVTQSPTHLIKTRGQQVTLRCSSQSGHNTVSWYQQALGQGPQFIFQYYREEENGRGNFPPRFSGLQFPNYSSELNVNALELDDSALYLCASSWGTGGAGETQYFGPGTRLLVL.

V and J are TRBV5-6 and TRBJ2-7; 7 nucleotides match TRBD1. V shed 1 base and J 2 bases; nucleotides not matched to a gene: 0. Germline V gene sequence: CDR1 SGHDT, CDR2 YYEEEE. This CDR3 spans 13 amino acids. This CDR3 is CASSLQGAYEQYF. In DNA, the CDR3 is TGTGCCAGCAGCTTGCAGGGGGCCTACGAGCAGTACTTC.

The V call is TRBV5-6, the J call TRBJ1-2; TRBD1 aligns across 7 bases. Germline V gene data show CDR1 as SGHDT and CDR2 as YYEEEE. Germline trimming cut 4 bases from V and 5 bases from J; bases unmatched to any gene: 5. The CDR3 spans 13 residues. The CDR3 reads CASSPLTGYGYTF. The CDR3 bases are TGTGCCAGCAGCCCCCTGACAGGGTATGGCTACACCTTC.

This clone was observed many times. V and J are TRBV4-1 and TRBJ2-7, with D possibly TRBD1 on 5 matching bases. Deletions cut 4 bases from V and 1 base from J, with 8 bases between. Germline V gives CDR1 MGHRA, CDR2 YSYEKL. The CDR3 extends over 13 amino acids. This CDR3 reads CASSPTVSYEQYF. Here the CDR3 DNA reads TGCGCCAGCAGCCCGACAGTATCCTACGAGCAGTACTTC.

V gene TRBV6-1 combines with J gene TRBJ1-5; the match to TRBD1 covers 12 bases. V dropped 5 bases and J dropped 7; count of bases not matched to a gene: 6. The germline gives CDR1 MNHNS, CDR2 SASEGT. The CDR3 is 15 residues long. The CDR3 DNA reads TGTGCCAGCAGTTCGGGACAGGGGGCTTGGCAGCCCCAGCATTTT. This gives the protein CASSSGQGAWQPQHF.

V is TRBV6-1 and J is TRBJ1-4; no clear D. Trimming left V 2 bases short and J 3 bases short, with 10 bases between. Per the germline V gene, CDR1 is MNHNS and CDR2 is SASEGT. The CDR3 is 15 amino acids. CDR3 coding DNA: TGTGCCAGCAGTGAATTGGGCTTTCCTAATGAAAAACTGTTTTTT. Translated, it gives CASSELGFPNEKLFF.

This sequence joins TRBV7-3 and TRBJ1-2; D might be TRBD1 (6 bases). The CDR3 covers 15 residues. Germline V lookup: CDR1 SGHTA, CDR2 FQGTGA. Trimming took 5 bases from V and 2 from J, leaving 15 bases between them. The CDR3 DNA sequence: TGTGCCAGCAGCCCAGACTGGACAGAAAACTATGGCTACACCTTC. It encodes CASSPDWTENYGYTF.

V usage is TRBV7-6 and J usage is TRBJ1-2; D remains ambiguous. Germline-derived CDR1 and CDR2 are SGHVS and FNYEAQ. The CDR3 is 17 amino acids. The V gene lost 5 bases and the J gene lost 6 bases, with 25 bases spanning the gap. CDR3 region: CASSPRYAGRTRDGYTF. CDR3 DNA sequence: TGTGCCAGCAGCCCGCGGTATGCAGGACGGACGAGGGATGGCTACACCTTC.

The rearrangement links TRBV28 to TRBJ1-2, with TRBD1 matching over 10 bases. Germline CDR1 reads MDHEN; CDR2 reads SYDVKM. There are 17 residues in the CDR3. J lost 3 bases, V lost 11 bases, and 18 bases had no gene match. This chain's CDR3 is CAVPLRGTGALDYGYTF. CDR3 bases: TGTGCCGTTCCTTTACGCGGGACAGGGGCACTTGACTATGGCTACACCTTC.

As concerns this clone: In the same sample, other DNA sequences code for this CDR3. The rearrangement joins TRBV5-1 to TRBJ1-5; 7 bases are a match to TRBD1. Trimming cost V 0 bases and J 5 bases; bases outside gene matches: 2. The CDR3 runs 14 residues. CDR1 is SGHRS, CDR2 YFSETQ, per germline. DNA of the CDR3: TGCGCCAGCAGCTTGGGGCAGGGGGATCAGCCCCAGCATTTT. Translating gives CASSLGQGDQPQHF. The full variable domain, rest sourced from reference TRBV5-1 and TRBJ1-5, is KAGVTQTPRYLIKTRGQQVTLSCSPISGHRSVSWYQQTPGQGLQFLFEYFSETQRNKGNFPGRFSGRQFSNSRSEMNVSTLELGDSALYLCASSLGQGDQPQHFGDGTRLSIL.

J is TRBJ1-1 and V is TRBV28; D unclear. Trimming took off 3 bases at V and 6 bases at J, with 8 bases between the two ends. The germline V gene encodes CDR1 MDHEN and CDR2 SYDVKM. The CDR3 is made up of 12 amino acids. CDR3 amino acids: CASSLSLPEAFF. The CDR3 nucleotides are TGTGCCAGCAGTTTGTCTCTTCCTGAAGCTTTCTTT.

The chain recombines TRBV5-1 with TRBJ1-4; maybe TRBD1 (5 bases). Germline V lookup: CDR1 SGHRS, CDR2 YFSETQ. Trimming removed 3 bases at V and 2 bases at J, with 14 bases between. The CDR3 covers 16 residues. For the CDR3, the DNA is TGCGCCAGCAGCTCGATCGGGGGGACGACTAATGAAAAACTGTTTTTT. Encoded protein: CASSSIGGTTNEKLFF.